This passage covers 7 T cell receptor beta chains from one sample sequenced in a study of blood T cell repertoires in COVID-19. Measured with immunoSEQ multiplex PCR; TCRdb has only the in-frame clones, and not every one. The sample comprises about 34,000 clones, around 91% of which are singletons, and around 20% rests with the top ten. The sample taken for sequencing was peripheral blood. The receptors were gathered from an older man with acute or convalescent COVID-19.

J is TRBJ2-2 and V is TRBV5-1, with 8 bases that match TRBD1. V was clipped by 1 base and J by 7 bases; unmatched bases: 3. The CDR3 is 14 amino acids. CDR1 and CDR2 (germline): SGHRS, YFSETQ. The CDR3 spells CASSLQDRVGELFF. CDR3 nucleotides: TGCGCCAGCAGCTTGCAGGACAGGGTCGGGGAGCTGTTTTTT.

The chain links TRBV5-1 to TRBJ2-7, with D possibly matching TRBD2 (5 bases). The V gene's germline CDR1 is SGHRS and CDR2 YFSETQ. This CDR3 comprises 15 residues. The V end was cut by 4 bases, the J end by 6 bases, with 20 bases between. In nucleotides, the CDR3 is TGCGCCAGCAGCCGAGACCCCCGAGAGGCGGGCGAGCAGTACTTC. Its translation: CASSRDPREAGEQYF.

The genes are TRBV27 and TRBJ2-2; perhaps TRBD1 as D (5 bases). CDR3 length: 17 residues. V dropped 5 bases and J dropped 5 bases, with 21 bases sitting between them. The germline gives CDR1 MNHEY, CDR2 SMNVEV (reference sequence). The CDR3 is CASSPNPGQGWTGELFF. The CDR3 DNA reads as TGTGCCAGCAGTCCCAACCCAGGACAAGGGTGGACCGGGGAGCTGTTTTTT.

The chain couples TRBV19 to TRBJ1-3; TRBD1 matches 7 bases. Trimming removed 6 bases from V and 2 bases from J; junction bases left unmatched: 7. This CDR3 region has 15 residues. CDR1 is LNHDA, CDR2 SQIVND, per germline (reference sequence). The DNA for the CDR3 is TGTGCCAGTAGCGCGACCGGGACAGCTGGAAACACCATATATTTT. It is translated as CASSATGTAGNTIYF.

V is TRBV5-1 and J is TRBJ1-2, with D uncertain. With 1 base removed from V and 2 bases from J, the gap between germline ends came to 3 bases. In germline, CDR1 is SGHRS, CDR2 YFSETQ. The CDR3 runs to 12 residues. CDR3 in amino acids: CASSLLNYGYTF. Written as DNA, the CDR3 is TGCGCCAGCAGCTTGCTCAACTATGGCTACACCTTC. Variable domain in full (rest from reference TRBV5-1 and TRBJ1-2): KAGVTQTPRYLIKTRGQQVTLSCSPISGHRSVSWYQQTPGQGLQFLFEYFSETQRNKGNFPGRFSGRQFSNSRSEMNVSTLELGDSALYLCASSLLNYGYTFGSGTRLTVV.

The J gene is TRBJ1-6, the V gene TRBV9; unclear D gene. CDR1 and CDR2 from the germline V gene are SGDLS and YYNGEE. Trimming pared 0 bases from V and 9 bases from J, leaving 13 bases between. The length of the CDR3 is 15 residues. In nucleotides, the CDR3 is TGTGCCAGCAGCGTAGAGCCCAACACGGGTTCACCCCTCCACTTT. Translating gives CASSVEPNTGSPLHF. Using reference TRBV9 and TRBJ1-6 for the parts outside the CDR3, the full variable domain is DSGVTQTPKHLITATGQRVTLRCSPRSGDLSVYWYQQSLDQGLQFLIQYYNGEERAKGNILERFSAQQFPDLHSELNLSSLELGDSALYFCASSVEPNTGSPLHFGNGTRLTVT.

The chain recombines TRBV29-1 with TRBJ1-5; D gene uncertain. CDR1 is SQVTM, CDR2 ANQGSEA, per germline. Trimming cost V 0 bases and J 8 bases, with 8 bases left between them. This CDR3 is built from 12 residues. CDR3 protein: CSVEDTTEPQHF. CDR3 DNA sequence: TGCAGCGTTGAAGATACCACAGAGCCCCAGCATTTT.